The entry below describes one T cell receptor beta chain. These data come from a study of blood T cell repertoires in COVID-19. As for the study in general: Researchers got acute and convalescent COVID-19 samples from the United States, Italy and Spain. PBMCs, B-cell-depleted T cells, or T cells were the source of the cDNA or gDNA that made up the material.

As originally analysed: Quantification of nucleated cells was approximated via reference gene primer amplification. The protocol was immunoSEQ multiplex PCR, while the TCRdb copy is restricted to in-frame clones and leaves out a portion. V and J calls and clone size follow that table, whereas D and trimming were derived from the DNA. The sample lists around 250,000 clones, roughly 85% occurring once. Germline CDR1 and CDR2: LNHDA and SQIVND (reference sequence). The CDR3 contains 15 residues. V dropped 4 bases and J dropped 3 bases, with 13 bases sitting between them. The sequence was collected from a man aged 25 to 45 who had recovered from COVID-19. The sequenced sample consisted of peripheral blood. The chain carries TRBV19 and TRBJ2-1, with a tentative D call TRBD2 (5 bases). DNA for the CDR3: TGTGCCAGTAGTACACTAGTCCGCAACTACAATGAGCAGTTCTTC. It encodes CASSTLVRNYNEQFF.